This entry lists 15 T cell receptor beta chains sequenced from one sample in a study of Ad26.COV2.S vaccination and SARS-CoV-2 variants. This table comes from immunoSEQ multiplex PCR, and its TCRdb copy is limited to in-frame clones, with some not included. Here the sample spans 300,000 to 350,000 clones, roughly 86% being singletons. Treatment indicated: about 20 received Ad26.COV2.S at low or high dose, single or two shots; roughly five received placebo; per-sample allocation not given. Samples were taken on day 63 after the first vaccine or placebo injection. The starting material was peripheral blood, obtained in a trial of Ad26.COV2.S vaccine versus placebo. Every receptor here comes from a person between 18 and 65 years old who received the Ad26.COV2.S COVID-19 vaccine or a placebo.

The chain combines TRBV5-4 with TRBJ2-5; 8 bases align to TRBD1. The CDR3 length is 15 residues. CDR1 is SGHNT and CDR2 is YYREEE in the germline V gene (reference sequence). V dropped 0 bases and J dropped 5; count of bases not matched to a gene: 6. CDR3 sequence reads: CASSLGQGSAETQYF. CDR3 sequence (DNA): TGTGCCAGCAGCTTGGGACAGGGGAGTGCCGAGACCCAGTACTTC.

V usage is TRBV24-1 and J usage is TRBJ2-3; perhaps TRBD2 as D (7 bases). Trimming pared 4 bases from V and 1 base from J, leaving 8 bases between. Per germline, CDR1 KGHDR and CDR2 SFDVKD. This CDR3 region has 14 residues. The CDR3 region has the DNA TGTGCCACCAGTGACGGGGGGCGCACAGATACGCAGTATTTT. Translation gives CATSDGGRTDTQYF.

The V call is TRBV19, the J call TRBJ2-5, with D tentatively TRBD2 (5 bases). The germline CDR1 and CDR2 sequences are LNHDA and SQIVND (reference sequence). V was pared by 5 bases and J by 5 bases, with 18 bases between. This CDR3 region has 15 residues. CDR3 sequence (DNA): TGTGCCAGTAGTCGGTCCCTCCGGAGGTTGGAGACCCAGTACTTC. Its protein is CASSRSLRRLETQYF.

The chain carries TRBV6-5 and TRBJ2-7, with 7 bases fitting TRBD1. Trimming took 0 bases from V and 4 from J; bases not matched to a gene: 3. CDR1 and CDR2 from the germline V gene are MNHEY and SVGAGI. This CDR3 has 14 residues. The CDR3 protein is CASSYSDRKYEQYF. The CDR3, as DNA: TGTGCCAGCAGTTACTCGGACAGGAAGTACGAGCAGTACTTC.

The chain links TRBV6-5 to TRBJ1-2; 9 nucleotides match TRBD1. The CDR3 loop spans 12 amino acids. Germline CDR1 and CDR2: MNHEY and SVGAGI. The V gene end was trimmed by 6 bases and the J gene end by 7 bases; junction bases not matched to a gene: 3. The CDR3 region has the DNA TGTGCCAGCAGAGAGACAGGGGGTGGCTACACCTTC. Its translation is CASRETGGGYTF.

The CDR3 here is CASSLGPTPSGNTIYF. The CDR3 nucleotides are TGTGCCAGCAGCTTGGGACCGACTCCCTCTGGAAACACCATATATTTT. This chain joins TRBV5-6 and TRBJ1-3, with unresolved D. There are 16 residues in the CDR3. V was trimmed by 0 bases and J by 0 bases, leaving 10 bases between them. CDR1 is SGHDT and CDR2 is YYEEEE in the germline V gene. Complete variable domain (other parts from reference TRBV5-6 and TRBJ1-3): DAGVTQSPTHLIKTRGQQVTLRCSPKSGHDTVSWYQQALGQGPQFIFQYYEEEERQRGNFPDRFSGHQFPNYSSELNVNALLLGDSALYLCASSLGPTPSGNTIYFGEGSWLTVV.

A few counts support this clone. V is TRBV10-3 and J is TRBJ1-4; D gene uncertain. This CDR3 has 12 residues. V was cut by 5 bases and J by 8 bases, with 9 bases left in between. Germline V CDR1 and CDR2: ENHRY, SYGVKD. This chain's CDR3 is CAISSDGEKLFF. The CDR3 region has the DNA TGTGCCATCAGTTCGGACGGAGAAAAACTGTTTTTT.

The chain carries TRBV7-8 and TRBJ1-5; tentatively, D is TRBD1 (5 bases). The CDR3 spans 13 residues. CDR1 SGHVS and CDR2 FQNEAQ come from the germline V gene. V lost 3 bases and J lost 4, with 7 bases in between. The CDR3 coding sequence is TGTGCCAGCAGCTTTGGGGGGAATCAGCCCCAGCATTTT. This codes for CASSFGGNQPQHF.

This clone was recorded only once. As DNA, the CDR3 is TGTGCCAGTAGTCGGGCCCAGGCGAGGGAGCAGTACTTC. Encoded protein: CASSRAQAREQYF. The V call is TRBV19, the J call TRBJ2-7; D remains ambiguous. Germline CDR1 LNHDA, CDR2 SQIVND (reference sequence). This CDR3 region has 13 residues. The V gene lost 5 bases and the J gene lost 7 bases, with 15 bases spanning the gap.

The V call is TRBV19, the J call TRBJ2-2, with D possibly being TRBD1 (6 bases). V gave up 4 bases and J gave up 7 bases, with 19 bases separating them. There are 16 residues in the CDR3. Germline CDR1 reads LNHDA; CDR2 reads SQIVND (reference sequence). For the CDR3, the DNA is TGTGCCAGTAGTACCGGGGCCAAGAGAGGGGGCGGGGAGCTGTTTTTT. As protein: CASSTGAKRGGGELFF.

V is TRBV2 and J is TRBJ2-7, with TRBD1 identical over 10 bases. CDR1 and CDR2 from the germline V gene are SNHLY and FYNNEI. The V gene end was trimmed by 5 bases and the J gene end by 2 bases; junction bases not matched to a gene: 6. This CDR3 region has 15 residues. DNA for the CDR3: TGTGCCAGCAGTCGATCGGGACAGGGGCCCTACGAGCAGTACTTC. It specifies CASSRSGQGPYEQYF.

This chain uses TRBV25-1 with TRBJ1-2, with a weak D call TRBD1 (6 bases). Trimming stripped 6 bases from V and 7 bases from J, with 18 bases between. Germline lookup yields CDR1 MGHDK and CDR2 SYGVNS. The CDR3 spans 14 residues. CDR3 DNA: TGTGCCAGCAGCTCCTCCGGGGGGGCGAGTGGCTACACCTTC. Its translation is CASSSSGGASGYTF.

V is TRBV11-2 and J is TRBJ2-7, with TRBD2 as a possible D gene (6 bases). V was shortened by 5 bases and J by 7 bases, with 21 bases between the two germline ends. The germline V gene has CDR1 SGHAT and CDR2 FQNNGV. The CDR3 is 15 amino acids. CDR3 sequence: CASSPLDSPAGEQYF. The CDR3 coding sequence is TGTGCCAGCAGCCCCTTGGACTCACCTGCGGGGGAGCAGTACTTC.

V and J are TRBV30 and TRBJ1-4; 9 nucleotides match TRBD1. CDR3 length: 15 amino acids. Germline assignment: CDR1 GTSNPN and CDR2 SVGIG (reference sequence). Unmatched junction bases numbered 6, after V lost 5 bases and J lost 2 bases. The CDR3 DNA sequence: TGTGCCTGGGAGAGGACAGGGGCTACTAATGAAAAACTGTTTTTT. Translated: CAWERTGATNEKLFF.

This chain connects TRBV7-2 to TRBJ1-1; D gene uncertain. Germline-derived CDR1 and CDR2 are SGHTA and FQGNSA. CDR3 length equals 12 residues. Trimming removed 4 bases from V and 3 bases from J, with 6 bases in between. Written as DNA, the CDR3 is TGTGCCAGCAGCTCGTTCCACACTGAAGCTTTCTTT. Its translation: CASSSFHTEAFF. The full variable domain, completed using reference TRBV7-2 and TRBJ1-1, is GAGVSQSPSNKVTEKGKDVELRCDPISGHTALYWYRQSLGQGLEFLIYFQGNSAPDKSGLPSDRFSAERTGGSVSTLTIQRTQQEDSAVYLCASSSFHTEAFFGQGTRLTVV.